Below are 5 T cell receptor beta chains sequenced from a single sample in a study of response to subunit inactivated influenza vaccine (dated by TCRdb to between 2018 and 2020). Library preparation employed RT-PCR. The data were produced on an Illumina HiSeq 2500. Using fastp at Q25 and MiXCR, TCRdb reprocessed the public reads and kept productive beta chains. Duplicate CDR3 protein sequences are folded into a single record with the most common DNA and genes. A total of approximately 680,000 distinct CDR3 sequences appear in this sample, around 16% of them only once. The ten largest make up around a tenth of the sample. The starting material was PBMCs from blood, obtained 11 to 12 days after vaccination. Receptors originate from a man over 45 who received an inactivated influenza vaccine. Donor details come from another sample of the same person, matched by shared clones.

As DNA, the CDR3 is TGTGCCAGCAGCGCCCTTGGAAGGGGACACGAGCAGTACTTC. Amino acid sequence: CASSALGRGHEQYF. The chain carries TRBV11-2 and TRBJ2-7, with D perhaps given as TRBD1 or TRBD2 (5 bases each). V lost 5 bases and J lost 5, with 16 bases in between. The CDR3 runs to 14 residues. Germline V gene data show CDR1 as SGHAT and CDR2 as FQNNGV. Based on the CDR3 plus reference TRBV11-2 and TRBJ2-7, the full variable domain is EAGVAQSPRYKIIEKRQSVAFWCNPISGHATLYWYQQILGQGPKLLIQFQNNGVVDDSQLPKDRFSAERLKGVDSTLKIQPAKLEDSAVYLCASSALGRGHEQYFGPGTRLTVT.

The sample holds a few counts of this clonotype. The CDR3 region has the DNA TGTGCCAGCAGTTTGTTGGGGCGCGTGGAAAACATTCAGTACTTC. Translated, it gives CASSLLGRVENIQYF. V is TRBV27 and J is TRBJ2-4; perhaps TRBD1 as D (5 bases). V was trimmed by 3 bases and J by 5 bases, leaving 14 bases between them. The CDR3 contains 15 residues. Germline CDR1 MNHEY, CDR2 SMNVEV (reference sequence).

This clonotype has a count of ten or more. J is TRBJ1-2 and V is TRBV7-2; D is possibly TRBD1 (6 bases). CDR1 is SGHTA and CDR2 is FQGNSA in the germline V gene. The CDR3 spans 14 residues. V shed 4 bases and J shed 3 bases, with 12 bases lying between them. The CDR3 DNA follows: TGTGCCAGCAGCTCCACAGGGAAATACTATGGCTACACCTTC. This encodes CASSSTGKYYGYTF.

This clonotype was observed a handful of times. The V call is TRBV29-1, the J call TRBJ1-1; a weak D match, TRBD1 (5 bases). Per the germline V gene, CDR1 is SQVTM and CDR2 is ANQGSEA. This CDR3 spans 13 amino acids. V was clipped by 7 bases and J by 1 base, with 13 bases between them. The CDR3 sequence: CSGRDPKNTEAFF. The CDR3, as DNA: TGCAGCGGCCGGGACCCCAAGAACACTGAAGCTTTCTTT.

The chain couples TRBV29-1 to TRBJ2-7; the D is unclear. The CDR3 is 17 residues long. Germline V gene lookup returns CDR1 SQVTM and CDR2 ANQGSEA. V gave up 3 bases and J gave up 6 bases, with 27 bases separating them. The CDR3 loop reads CSVEGLRRAEANPEQYF. CDR3 bases: TGCAGCGTTGAGGGTCTTCGTCGCGCGGAAGCGAATCCCGAGCAGTACTTC.